This paragraph reports one T cell receptor (beta chain). CDR1 and CDR2 (germline): SGHRS, YFSETQ. The CDR3 contains 14 residues. Deletions cut 1 base from V and 2 bases from J, with 9 bases between. This sample is part of a study of blood T cell repertoires in COVID-19. Study overall: The United States, Italy and Spain were the sources of the acute and convalescent COVID-19 samples. PBMCs, B-cell-depleted T cells, or T cells provided the cDNA or gDNA that made up the material.

How the authors handled the data: Estimated nucleated cell counts came from reference gene primer amplification. Using immunoSEQ multiplex PCR, the repertoire was profiled, and TCRdb retains in-frame clones only, with some absent. Clone size and the V and J calls come from that table; the DNA yielded D and trimming. The top ten hold approximately 3.5% of the sample, which has more than 110,000 clones, around 80% seen once. Sequencing was performed on peripheral blood. The sequence was obtained from a man in his 60s with acute or convalescent COVID-19. The gene calls are TRBV5-1 and TRBJ1-1; no reliable D call. The CDR3 here is CASSLNAENTEAFF. In DNA, the CDR3 is TGCGCCAGCAGCTTGAATGCGGAAAACACTGAAGCTTTCTTT.